This TCR beta chain was identified during a study of cytomegalovirus exposure and HLA in healthy donors. Study in general: Membership in the Caucasian-associated ancestry cluster was found for 81% of roughly 400 genotyped donors. Study-wide results and limits: The authors confirmed in vitro that three CMV-associated chains were specific for CMV antigens.

From germline, CDR1 is SEHNR and CDR2 FQNEAQ (reference sequence). V lost 0 bases and J 6 bases, leaving 12 bases between the germline ends. The CDR3 is 14 residues long. This PCR relied on a set of 60 Vbeta primers and 13 Jbeta primers. Sequencing was performed with immunoSEQ multiplex PCR; in TCRdb, only in-frame clones are kept and a portion is missing. The sample has about 150,000 clones, about two thirds seen once. As for this clone: What it binds is not known.

The clonotype comes from a woman between 18 and 30 years old in good health and CMV-seronegative. The sample taken for sequencing was PBMCs. The chain couples TRBV7-9 to TRBJ2-7; maybe TRBD1 (6 bases). The CDR3 bases are TGTGCCAGCAGCTTAGCGTTGGACAGTACCGAGCAGTACTTC. Residues: CASSLALDSTEQYF.